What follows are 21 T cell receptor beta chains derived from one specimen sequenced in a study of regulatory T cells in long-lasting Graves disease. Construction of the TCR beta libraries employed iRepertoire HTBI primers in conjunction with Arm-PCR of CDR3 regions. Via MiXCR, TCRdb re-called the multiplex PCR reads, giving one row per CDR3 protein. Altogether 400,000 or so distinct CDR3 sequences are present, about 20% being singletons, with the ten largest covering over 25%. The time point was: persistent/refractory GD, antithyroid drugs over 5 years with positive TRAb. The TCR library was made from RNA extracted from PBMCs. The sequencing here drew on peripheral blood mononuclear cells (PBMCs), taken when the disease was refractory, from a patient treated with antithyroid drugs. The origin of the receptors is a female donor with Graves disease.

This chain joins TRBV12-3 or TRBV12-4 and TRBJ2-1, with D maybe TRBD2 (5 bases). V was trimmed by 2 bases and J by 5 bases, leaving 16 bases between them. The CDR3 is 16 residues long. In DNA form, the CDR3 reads TGTGCCAGCAGTTTAATCGGTTGGGAGACGCACAATGAGCAGTTCTTC. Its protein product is CASSLIGWETHNEQFF.

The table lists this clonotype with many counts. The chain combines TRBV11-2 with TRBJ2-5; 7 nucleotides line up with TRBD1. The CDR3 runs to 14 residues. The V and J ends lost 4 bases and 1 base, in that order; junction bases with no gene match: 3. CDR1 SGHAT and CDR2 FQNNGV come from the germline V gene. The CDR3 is CASSSTGRQETQYF. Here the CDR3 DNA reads TGTGCCAGCAGCTCGACAGGGCGCCAAGAGACCCAGTACTTC.

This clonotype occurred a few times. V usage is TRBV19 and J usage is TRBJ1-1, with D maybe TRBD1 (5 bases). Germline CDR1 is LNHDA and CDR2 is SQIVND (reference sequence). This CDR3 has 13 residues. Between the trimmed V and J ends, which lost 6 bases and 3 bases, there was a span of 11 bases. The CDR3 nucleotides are TGTGCCAGTAGAAGGGAGGGGTACACTGAAGCTTTCTTT. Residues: CASRREGYTEAFF.

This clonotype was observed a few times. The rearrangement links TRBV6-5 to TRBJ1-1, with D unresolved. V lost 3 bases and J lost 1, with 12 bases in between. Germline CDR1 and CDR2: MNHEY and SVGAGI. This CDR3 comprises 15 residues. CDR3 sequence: CASSYAGSSNTEAFF. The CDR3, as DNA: TGTGCCAGCAGTTATGCAGGCTCCTCGAACACTGAAGCTTTCTTT.

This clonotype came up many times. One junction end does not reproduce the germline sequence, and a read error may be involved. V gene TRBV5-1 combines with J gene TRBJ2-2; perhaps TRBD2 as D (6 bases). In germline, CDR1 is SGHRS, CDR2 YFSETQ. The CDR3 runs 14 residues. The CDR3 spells CASSLGGSTGELFF. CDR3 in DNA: TGTGCCAGCAGTTTGGGGGGAAGCACCGGGGAGCTGTTTTTT.

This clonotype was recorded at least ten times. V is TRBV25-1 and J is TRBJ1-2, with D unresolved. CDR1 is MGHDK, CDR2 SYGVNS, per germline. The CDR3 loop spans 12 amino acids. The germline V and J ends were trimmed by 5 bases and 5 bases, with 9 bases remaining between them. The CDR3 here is CASSNSGYGYTF. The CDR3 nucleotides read TGTGCCAGCAGTAACTCGGGATATGGCTACACCTTC.

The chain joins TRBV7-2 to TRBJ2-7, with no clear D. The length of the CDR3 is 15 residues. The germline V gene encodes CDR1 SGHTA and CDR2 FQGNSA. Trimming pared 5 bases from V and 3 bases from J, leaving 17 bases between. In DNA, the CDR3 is TGTGCCAGCAGCACCAGCGTGGGCCCGATCTACGAGCAGTACTTC. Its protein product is CASSTSVGPIYEQYF.

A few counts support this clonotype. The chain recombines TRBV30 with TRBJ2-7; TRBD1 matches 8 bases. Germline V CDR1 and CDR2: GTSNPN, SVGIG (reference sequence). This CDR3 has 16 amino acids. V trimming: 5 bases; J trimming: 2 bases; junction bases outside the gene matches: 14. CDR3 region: CAWAGTETGGAYEQYF. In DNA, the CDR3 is TGTGCCTGGGCCGGGACTGAAACAGGGGGAGCCTACGAGCAGTACTTC.

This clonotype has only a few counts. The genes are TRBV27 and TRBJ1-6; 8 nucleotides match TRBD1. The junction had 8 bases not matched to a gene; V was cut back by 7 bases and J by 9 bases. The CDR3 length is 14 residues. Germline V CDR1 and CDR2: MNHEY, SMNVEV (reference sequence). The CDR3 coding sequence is TGTGCCAGCACCCTTAGGACAGGGAGTTCACCCCTCCACTTT. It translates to CASTLRTGSSPLHF.

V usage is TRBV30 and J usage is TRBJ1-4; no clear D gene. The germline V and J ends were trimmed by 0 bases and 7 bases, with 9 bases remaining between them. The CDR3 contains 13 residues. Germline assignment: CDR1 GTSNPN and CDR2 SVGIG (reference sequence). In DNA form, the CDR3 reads TGTGCCTGGAGTGTATCCGGGTCTGAAAAACTGTTTTTT. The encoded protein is CAWSVSGSEKLFF.

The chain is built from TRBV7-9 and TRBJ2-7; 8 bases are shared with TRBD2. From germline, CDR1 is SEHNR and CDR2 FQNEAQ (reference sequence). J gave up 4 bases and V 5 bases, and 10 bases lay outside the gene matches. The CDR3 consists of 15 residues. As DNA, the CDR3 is TGTGCCAGCAGCCCTGACGGCTTAGCGGGGTACGAGCAGTACTTC. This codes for CASSPDGLAGYEQYF.

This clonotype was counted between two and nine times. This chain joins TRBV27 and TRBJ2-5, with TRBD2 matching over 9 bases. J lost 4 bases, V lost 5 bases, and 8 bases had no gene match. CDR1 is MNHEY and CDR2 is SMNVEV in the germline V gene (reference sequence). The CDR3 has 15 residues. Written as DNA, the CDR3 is TGTGCCAGCAGTGAACTAGCGGGTATCGGAGAGACCCAGTACTTC. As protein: CASSELAGIGETQYF.

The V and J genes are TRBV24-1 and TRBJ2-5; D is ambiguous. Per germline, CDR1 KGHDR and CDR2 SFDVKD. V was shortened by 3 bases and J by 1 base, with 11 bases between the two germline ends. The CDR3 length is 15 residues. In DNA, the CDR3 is TGTGCCACCAGTGATGCGTCGGCTGGCCAAGAGACCCAGTACTTC. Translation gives CATSDASAGQETQYF.

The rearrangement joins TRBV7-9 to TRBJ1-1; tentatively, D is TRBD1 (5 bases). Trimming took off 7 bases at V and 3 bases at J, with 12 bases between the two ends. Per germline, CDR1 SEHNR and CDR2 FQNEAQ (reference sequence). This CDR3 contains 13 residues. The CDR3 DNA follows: TGTGCCAGCAACTTTAGAGGGGACACTGAAGCTTTCTTT. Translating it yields CASNFRGDTEAFF. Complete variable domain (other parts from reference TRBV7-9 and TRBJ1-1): DTGVSQNPRHKITKRGQNVTFRCDPISEHNRLYWYRQTLGQGPEFLTYFQNEAQLEKSRLLSDRFSAERPKGSFSTLEIQRTEQGDSAMYLCASNFRGDTEAFFGQGTRLTVV.

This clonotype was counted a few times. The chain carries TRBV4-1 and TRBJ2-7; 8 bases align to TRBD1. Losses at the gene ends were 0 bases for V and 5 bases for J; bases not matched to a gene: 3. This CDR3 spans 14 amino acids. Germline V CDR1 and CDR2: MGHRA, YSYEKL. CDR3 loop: CASSQEYRGNEQYF. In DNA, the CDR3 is TGCGCCAGCAGCCAAGAGTACAGGGGGAACGAGCAGTACTTC.

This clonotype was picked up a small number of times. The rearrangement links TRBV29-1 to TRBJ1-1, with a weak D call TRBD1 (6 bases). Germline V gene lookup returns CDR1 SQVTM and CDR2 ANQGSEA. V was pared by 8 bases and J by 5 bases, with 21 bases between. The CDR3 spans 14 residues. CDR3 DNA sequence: TGCAGCATACGAGGAGGGCAGGGGAGGACTGAAGCTTTCTTT. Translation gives CSIRGGQGRTEAFF.

The CDR3 DNA reads as TGCAGCGTTGAAGATCCAGTGAGGGAGGGATCCAAAAACATTCAGTACTTC. Translated: CSVEDPVREGSKNIQYF. This chain connects TRBV29-1 to TRBJ2-4; 7 bases match TRBD2. Trimming at V came to 0 bases and at J to 2 bases, leaving 10 bases not matched to a gene. This CDR3 contains 17 residues. CDR1 is SQVTM, CDR2 ANQGSEA, per germline.

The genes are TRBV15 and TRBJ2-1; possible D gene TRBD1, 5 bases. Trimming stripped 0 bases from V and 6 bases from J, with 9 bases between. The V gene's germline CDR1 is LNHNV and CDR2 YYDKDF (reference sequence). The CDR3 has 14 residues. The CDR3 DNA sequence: TGTGCCACCAGCAGAGATGCAGGGCCCAATGAGCAGTTCTTC. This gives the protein CATSRDAGPNEQFF.

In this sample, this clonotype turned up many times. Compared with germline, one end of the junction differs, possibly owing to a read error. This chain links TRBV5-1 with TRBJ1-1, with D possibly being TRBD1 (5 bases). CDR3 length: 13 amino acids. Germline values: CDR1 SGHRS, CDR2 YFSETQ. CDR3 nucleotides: TGTGCCAGCAGTTTGGGGGGTCTCACTGAAGCTTTCTTT. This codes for CASSLGGLTEAFF.

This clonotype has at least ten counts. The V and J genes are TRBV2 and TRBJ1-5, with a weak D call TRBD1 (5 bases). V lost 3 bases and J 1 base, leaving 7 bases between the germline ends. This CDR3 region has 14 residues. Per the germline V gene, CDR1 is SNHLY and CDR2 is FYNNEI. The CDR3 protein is CASSEGLSNQPQHF. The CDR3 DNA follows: TGTGCCAGCAGTGAGGGACTGAGCAATCAGCCCCAGCATTTT.

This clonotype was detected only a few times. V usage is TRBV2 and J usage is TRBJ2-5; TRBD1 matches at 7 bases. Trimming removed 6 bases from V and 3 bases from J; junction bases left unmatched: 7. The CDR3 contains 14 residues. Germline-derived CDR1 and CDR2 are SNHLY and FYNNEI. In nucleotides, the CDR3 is TGTGCCAGCAGCTCCGGGACAGCCGAAGAGACCCAGTACTTC. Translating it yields CASSSGTAEETQYF.